The sequence of this T cell receptor (beta chain) was determined in a study of identical twins. Overall study findings and caveats: Researchers reported excess low generation probability among twin-shared out-of-frame alpha sequences.

A universal primer binding site was introduced by template switching. The final cDNA contained unique molecular identifiers. TCRdb reprocessed the 5' RACE reads with MiXCR, giving one entry per CDR3 protein. Here the sample spans about 520,000 distinct CDR3 sequences, around 20% being singletons. This clonotype was counted many times. The target antigen is unknown. Germline V gene lookup returns CDR1 WNHNN and CDR2 SYGVQD (reference sequence). CDR3 size: 15 residues. Trimming took 5 bases from V and 4 from J, leaving 15 bases between them. These data were also filed under a second study, of T cells expressing NK-cell markers. According to that study: Each TCR beta repertoire originated in sorted T cells that were CD3+CD56+NKG2C+, CD3+CD56+NKG2C- or CD3+CD56-NKG2C+. Of the CD8+ T cell pool in over 5 donors, about 1.0-8% was accounted for by dominant NKG2C+ clonotypes.

The receptor was derived from a woman aged 18-35 years in good health. The chain carries TRBV10-1 and TRBJ2-4; the D is unclear. Material for sequencing was CD4+ T cells sorted from blood. CDR3 residues: CASSSTYGTKNIQYF. CDR3 DNA: TGCGCCAGCAGTAGTACCTATGGCACAAAAAACATTCAGTACTTC.